This entry concerns a single T cell receptor (beta chain). The antigen remains unidentified. Unexposed donor CD4+ T cells date from about 2011-2018, before the COVID-19 pandemic. CD4+ T cells were isolated from the cells after roughly 11 days of culture. Unexposed-donor CD4+ T cells were probed with SARS-CoV-2 S/N and four cold-coronavirus spikes, cells permitting. Half the medium was replaced with IL-2 medium on days 3 and 7. The data are from a study of CD4 T cells in relation to SARS-CoV-2 and coronaviruses. On the study more broadly: TCR beta CDR3s were sequenced after roughly nine-day antigen culture of PBMCs.

Trimming took off 1 base at V and 5 bases at J, with 14 bases between the two ends. The CDR3 loop spans 15 amino acids. Germline V gene data show CDR1 as SGHAT and CDR2 as FQDESV (reference sequence). Sequenced by immunoSEQ multiplex PCR; TCRdb stores in-frame clones only, minus some. There are tens of thousands of clones in the sample; approximately 82% occur only once, and roughly 30% lies in the top ten. V and J are TRBV11-1 and TRBJ2-5, with TRBD2 as a possible D gene (5 bases). The sequencing sample was made of CD4+ T cells from PBMCs, cultured in vitro. The sequence was collected from a human donor in good health. The CDR3 protein is CASSLVSTSRETQYF. The CDR3 coding sequence is TGTGCCAGCAGCTTAGTCAGCACTAGTCGGGAGACCCAGTACTTC.